The 8 T cell receptor beta chains reported below all come from one sample, sequenced in a study of siplizumab effects on memory and regulatory T cells. Method: immunoSEQ multiplex PCR; TCRdb's copy keeps in-frame clones and lacks some. The sample has more than 85,000 clones; 90% to 95% are singletons. Sequenced: CD4+ T cells sorted from blood. The receptors were sampled from a human donor in good health.

This clone turned up a few times. The V call is TRBV11-2, the J call TRBJ1-5; D is uncertain. The V end lost 5 bases, the J end lost 8 bases, and 10 bases lay between the germline ends. Germline lookup yields CDR1 SGHAT and CDR2 FQNNGV. The CDR3 spans 12 residues. The CDR3 DNA sequence: TGTGCCAGCAGCGCCTACATGGAGCCCCAGCATTTT. Translating gives CASSAYMEPQHF.

The rearrangement joins TRBV28 to TRBJ1-4; D is uncertain. The CDR3 has 14 amino acids. Germline CDR1 is MDHEN and CDR2 is SYDVKM. Trimming shortened V by 6 bases and J by 7 bases, and 15 bases separated the two germline ends. The DNA for the CDR3 is TGTGCCAGCAGCTCACTACGTCCCGGTGAAAAACTGTTTTTT. Translated: CASSSLRPGEKLFF.

This chain links TRBV5-1 with TRBJ2-1; a weak D match, TRBD1 (5 bases). This CDR3 is 16 amino acids long. V dropped 5 bases and J dropped 6 bases, with 21 bases sitting between them. Looked up from germline, CDR1 is SGHRS and CDR2 is YFSETQ. CDR3 amino acids: CASSRAPGSLANEQFF. The DNA of the CDR3 is TGCGCCAGCAGTCGAGCCCCAGGGTCTTTGGCCAATGAGCAGTTCTTC.

The V gene is TRBV10-3, the J gene TRBJ1-2; a possible D gene is TRBD1 (6 bases). Looked up from germline, CDR1 is ENHRY and CDR2 is SYGVKD. This CDR3 comprises 14 residues. With 4 bases removed from V and 7 bases from J, the gap between germline ends came to 16 bases. The CDR3 bases are TGTGCCATCAGTGGGGAACAGGGAGTCACTGGCTACACCTTC. It yields the protein CAISGEQGVTGYTF.

The J gene is TRBJ1-1, the V gene TRBV10-3, with a tentative D call TRBD1 (5 bases). The CDR3 contains 16 residues. Looked up from germline, CDR1 is ENHRY and CDR2 is SYGVKD. Trimming shortened V by 0 bases and J by 2 bases, and 13 bases separated the two germline ends. CDR3 amino acids: CAISESTQGKNTEAFF. Here the CDR3 DNA reads TGTGCCATCAGTGAGTCGACCCAGGGTAAAAACACTGAAGCTTTCTTT.

This chain uses TRBV11-1 with TRBJ2-7; 10 positions agree with TRBD2. This CDR3 comprises 13 residues. CDR1 and CDR2 from the germline V gene are SGHAT and FQDESV (reference sequence). Trimming cost V 5 bases and J 6 bases; bases outside gene matches: 4. The CDR3 coding sequence is TGTGCCAGCAGCCGAGCGGGAGGGGTCGAGCAGTACTTC. Translation: CASSRAGGVEQYF.

To note about this clone: The sample has other DNA sequences that encode this CDR3 too. The gene calls are TRBV5-1 and TRBJ1-4; 10 bases map to TRBD1. V lost 7 bases, J lost 5 bases, and 5 bases stayed unmatched. CDR1 SGHRS and CDR2 YFSETQ come from the germline V gene. The CDR3 length is 14 residues. The CDR3 loop reads CASSPGQGNEKLFF. The CDR3 DNA reads as TGCGCCAGCTCGCCGGGACAGGGGAATGAAAAACTGTTTTTT.

The rearrangement joins TRBV7-2 to TRBJ2-3, with D hard to call. Trimming stripped 1 base from V and 3 bases from J, with 11 bases between. Germline CDR1 is SGHTA and CDR2 is FQGNSA. CDR3 length: 15 residues. CDR3 DNA sequence: TGTGCCAGCAGCTTAGAAAGGGTGGGGACAGATACGCAGTATTTT. Amino acid sequence: CASSLERVGTDTQYF.